One and the same sample provided the 20 T cell receptor beta chains below, sequenced in a study of blood T cells in healthy people across ages. The authors ran a second PCR of about 7 to 12 cycles using a sample-barcoded 5' primer and a J-beta primer mix. TCRdb independently ran MiXCR on the 5' RACE reads; one entry per CDR3 protein. The table includes 750,000 to 1,000,000 distinct CDR3 sequences, under 35% detected once. The same data also went into a second study, on T cells of mothers and their children.

The specimen was blood. Receptors were obtained from a middle-aged woman in good health.

This clonotype was found many times. This sequence joins TRBV10-2 and TRBJ1-2, with no clear D. Between the trimmed V and J ends, which lost 3 bases and 0 bases, there was a span of 8 bases. Germline loops: CDR1 WSHSY, CDR2 SAAADI. The CDR3 is made up of 14 amino acids. CDR3 nucleotide sequence: TGCGCCAGCAGTGATTCCAGAGCTAACTATGGCTACACCTTC. Translating it yields CASSDSRANYGYTF.

This clonotype has ten or more counts. This may be a read error: a much more frequent sequence differs by one nucleotide. The CDR3: CASSHNSPLHF. In DNA form, the CDR3 reads TGTGCCAGCAGCCACAATTCACCCCTCCACTTT. The V and J genes are TRBV7-2 and TRBJ1-6, with D unresolved. The CDR3 is 11 amino acids. The germline CDR1 and CDR2 sequences are SGHTA and FQGNSA. Trimming left V 5 bases short and J 7 bases short, with 3 bases between.

About this clonotype: This sequence may be a read error, since a much larger clone differs from it by one base. The gene calls are TRBV20-1 and TRBJ2-7; D is possibly TRBD2 (6 bases). Germline assignment: CDR1 DFQATT and CDR2 SNEGSKA (reference sequence). The CDR3 runs to 11 residues. This CDR3 is CSTSPNVRQYF. CDR3 bases: TGCAGTACTAGCCCCAACGTTAGACAGTACTTC.

The CDR3, as DNA: TGCGCCAGCAGCTCCGGGACAGGGGCGGCCGGGGAGCTGTTTTTT. It specifies CASSSGTGAAGELFF. The V and J genes are TRBV5-1 and TRBJ2-2; TRBD1 aligns across 10 bases. Per germline, CDR1 SGHRS and CDR2 YFSETQ. V was clipped by 3 bases and J by 6 bases; unmatched bases: 5. The CDR3 length is 15 residues. The full variable domain, in which reference TRBV5-1 and TRBJ2-2 provide the parts outside the CDR3, is KAGVTQTPRYLIKTRGQQVTLSCSPISGHRSVSWYQQTPGQGLQFLFEYFSETQRNKGNFPGRFSGRQFSNSRSEMNVSTLELGDSALYLCASSSGTGAAGELFFGEGSRLTVL.

The chain joins TRBV5-1 to TRBJ2-5; tentative D call: TRBD1 (5 bases). Germline V gene sequence: CDR1 SGHRS, CDR2 YFSETQ. The CDR3 spans 15 residues. V lost 4 bases, J lost 1 base, and 14 bases lay in between. For the CDR3, the DNA is TGCGCCAGCAGCCATTCAGGGTTCCCCCAAGAGACCCAGTACTTC. Protein sequence: CASSHSGFPQETQYF.

This clonotype was observed a handful of times. The chain recombines TRBV20-1 with TRBJ1-1, with TRBD1 matching 8 bases. Trimming at V came to 6 bases and at J to 5 bases, leaving 14 bases not matched to a gene. The CDR3 loop spans 15 amino acids. Germline V gene sequence: CDR1 DFQATT, CDR2 SNEGSKA (reference sequence). The CDR3 sequence: CSALLPSGGGTEAFF. The CDR3 DNA sequence: TGCAGTGCCTTACTACCTTCAGGGGGCGGTACTGAAGCTTTCTTT.

There are a few counts of this clonotype. The rearrangement uses TRBV18 and TRBJ2-3, with D tentatively TRBD2 (6 bases). Trimming took off 3 bases at V and 0 bases at J, with 10 bases between the two ends. The CDR3 sequence is 15 residues long. In germline, CDR1 is KGHSH, CDR2 LQKENI. CDR3 loop: CASSPGAGSTDTQYF. CDR3 bases: TGTGCCAGCTCACCCGGGGCGGGGAGCACAGATACGCAGTATTTT.

In this sample, this clonotype turned up many times. The CDR3 sequence: CASSQPFDRAYEQYF. The CDR3 nucleotides are TGTGCCAGCAGCCAACCATTCGACAGGGCCTACGAGCAGTACTTC. The chain employs TRBV6-2 or TRBV6-3 and TRBJ2-7; 7 bases map to TRBD1. There are 15 residues in the CDR3. Trimming took 6 bases from V and 2 from J; bases not matched to a gene: 10. Germline lookup yields CDR1 MNHEY and CDR2 SVGEGT.

This clonotype was counted a few times. The chain combines TRBV28 with TRBJ1-2; D might be TRBD1 (5 bases). Per the germline V gene, CDR1 is MDHEN and CDR2 is SYDVKM. The CDR3 consists of 12 residues. Trimming cost V 8 bases and J 8 bases, with 15 bases left between them. The DNA for the CDR3 is TGTGCCAGCGCACGGGGCTTGGAGGGCTACACCTTC. Encoded protein: CASARGLEGYTF.

Worth noting for this clonotype: Given a much more abundant clone one base away, this may be a read error. The V and J genes are TRBV6-4 and TRBJ2-4; D gene ambiguous. V was cut by 0 bases and J by 13 bases, with 13 bases left in between. The CDR3 consists of 13 residues. The germline V gene encodes CDR1 MRHNA and CDR2 SNTAGT. For the CDR3, the DNA is TGTGCCAGCAGTGACTCGGAAGAAAATGAGCAGTACTTC. It specifies CASSDSEENEQYF.

V usage is TRBV12-3 or TRBV12-4 and J usage is TRBJ1-2; D ambiguous. V was shortened by 5 bases and J by 3 bases, with 13 bases between the two germline ends. The CDR3 contains 14 residues. The CDR3 coding sequence is TGTGCCAGCAGTATCAGAGCCGAATACTATGGCTACACCTTC. It translates to CASSIRAEYYGYTF.

This clonotype showed up many times. The V and J genes are TRBV20-1 and TRBJ2-7; a possible D gene is TRBD1 (5 bases). The V end lost 5 bases, the J end lost 5 bases, and 10 bases lay between the germline ends. There are 11 residues in the CDR3. CDR1 is DFQATT, CDR2 SNEGSKA, per germline (reference sequence). CDR3 in DNA: TGCAGTGCTGCCGACAGCAACGAGCAGTACTTC. Translating gives CSAADSNEQYF.

CDR3 in amino acids: CASSGDGWEQYF. CDR3 coding DNA: TGTGCCAGCAGCGGGGATGGGTGGGAGCAGTACTTC. The chain has TRBV7-8 and TRBJ2-5; a possible D gene is TRBD2 (5 bases). Trimming left V 5 bases short and J 11 bases short, with 15 bases between. CDR1 is SGHVS and CDR2 is FQNEAQ in the germline V gene. The CDR3 is made up of 12 amino acids.

Worth noting for this clonotype: Possible read error: a much larger clone is one base away. The rearrangement uses TRBV15 and TRBJ2-5; 7 bases fit TRBD2. The J call could be wrong; TRBJ2-1 is a better fit for the DNA end. Germline loops: CDR1 LNHNV, CDR2 YYDKDF (reference sequence). The CDR3 has 15 amino acids. The CDR3 DNA reads as TGTGCCACCAGCAGGGGAGGGTATTCGGGAGAGACCCAGTTCTTC. Protein sequence: CATSRGGYSGETQFF.

In its sample, this clonotype was seen a few times. The chain uses TRBV20-1 and TRBJ2-3; TRBD1 matches 11 bases. The V and J ends lost 5 bases and 4 bases, in that order; junction bases with no gene match: 5. Germline-derived CDR1 and CDR2 are DFQATT and SNEGSKA (reference sequence). The CDR3 runs to 14 residues. The CDR3 reads CSAGRDRGSDTQYF. CDR3 sequence (DNA): TGCAGTGCTGGACGGGACAGGGGGTCAGATACGCAGTATTTT.

This clonotype was seen at least ten times. V gene TRBV20-1 combines with J gene TRBJ2-7, with 7 bases fitting TRBD2. The CDR3 is 15 amino acids. The junction had 8 bases not matched to a gene; V was cut back by 3 bases and J by 0 bases. In germline, CDR1 is DFQATT, CDR2 SNEGSKA (reference sequence). This CDR3 reads CSASPWGGLSYEQYF. The CDR3 bases are TGCAGTGCTAGCCCATGGGGGGGACTCTCCTACGAGCAGTACTTC.

The chain employs TRBV20-1 and TRBJ1-1; 7 nucleotides line up with TRBD1. The CDR3 consists of 14 residues. Trimming cost V 6 bases and J 3 bases; bases outside gene matches: 10. Germline values: CDR1 DFQATT, CDR2 SNEGSKA (reference sequence). The CDR3 coding sequence is TGCAGTGCCTCAGACAGGGCGGTGGACACTGAAGCTTTCTTT. Translated, it gives CSASDRAVDTEAFF.

The chain carries TRBV13 and TRBJ2-5; D not certain. The end of the DNA is better explained by TRBJ2-7, so the J call may be wrong. Per the germline V gene, CDR1 is PRHDT and CDR2 is FYEKMQ (reference sequence). This CDR3 is built from 14 residues. The CDR3 here is CASSLGFTLSEQYF. The CDR3, as DNA: TGTGCCAGCAGCTTAGGCTTCACTTTAAGCGAGCAGTACTTC.

This chain uses TRBV28 with TRBJ1-2; D not certain. The CDR3 spans 13 residues. The germline V gene has CDR1 MDHEN and CDR2 SYDVKM. V lost 8 bases, J lost 0 bases, and 10 bases lay in between. The CDR3 DNA is TGTGCCAGCGGGTTACCAGCTAACTATGGCTACACCTTC. This codes for CASGLPANYGYTF.

The chain joins TRBV20-1 to TRBJ1-1, with D perhaps TRBD1 (6 bases). The V end lost 8 bases, the J end lost 0 bases, and 13 bases lay between the germline ends. The CDR3 is 13 amino acids. The V gene's germline CDR1 is DFQATT and CDR2 SNEGSKA (reference sequence). The CDR3 is CSPRTALNTEAFF. CDR3 nucleotides: TGCAGTCCGAGGACAGCACTGAACACTGAAGCTTTCTTT.